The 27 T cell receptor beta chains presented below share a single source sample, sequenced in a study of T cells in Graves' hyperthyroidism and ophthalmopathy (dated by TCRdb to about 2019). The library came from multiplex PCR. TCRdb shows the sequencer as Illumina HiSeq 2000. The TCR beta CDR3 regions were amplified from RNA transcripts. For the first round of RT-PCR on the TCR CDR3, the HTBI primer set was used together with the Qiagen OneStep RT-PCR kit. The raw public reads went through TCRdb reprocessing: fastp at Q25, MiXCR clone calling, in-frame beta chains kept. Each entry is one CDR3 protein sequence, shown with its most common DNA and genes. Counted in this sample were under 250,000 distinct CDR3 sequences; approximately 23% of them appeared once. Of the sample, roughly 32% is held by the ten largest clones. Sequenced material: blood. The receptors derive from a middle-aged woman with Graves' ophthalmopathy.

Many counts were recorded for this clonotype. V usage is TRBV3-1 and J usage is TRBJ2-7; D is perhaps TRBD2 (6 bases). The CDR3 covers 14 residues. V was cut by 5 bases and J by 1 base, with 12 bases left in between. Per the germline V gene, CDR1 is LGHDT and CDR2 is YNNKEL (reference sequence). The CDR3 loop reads CASSDRDLSYEQYF. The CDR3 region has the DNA TGTGCCAGCAGCGACCGGGACTTATCCTACGAGCAGTACTTC.

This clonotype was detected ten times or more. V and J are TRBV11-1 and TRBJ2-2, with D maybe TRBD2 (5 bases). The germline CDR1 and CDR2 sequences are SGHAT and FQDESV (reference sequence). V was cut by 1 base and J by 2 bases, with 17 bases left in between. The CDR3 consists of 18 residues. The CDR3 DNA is TGTGCCAGCAGCTTAGGCCGATTAGCGAACGCAAACACCGGGGAGCTGTTTTTT. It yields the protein CASSLGRLANANTGELFF.

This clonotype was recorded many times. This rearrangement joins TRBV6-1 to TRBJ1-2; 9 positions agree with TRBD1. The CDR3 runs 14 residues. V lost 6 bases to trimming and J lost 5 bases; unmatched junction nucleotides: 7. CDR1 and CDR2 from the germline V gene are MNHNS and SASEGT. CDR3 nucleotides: TGTGCCAGCAGGAAACAGGGGGCTCGGTATGGCTACACCTTC. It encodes CASRKQGARYGYTF.

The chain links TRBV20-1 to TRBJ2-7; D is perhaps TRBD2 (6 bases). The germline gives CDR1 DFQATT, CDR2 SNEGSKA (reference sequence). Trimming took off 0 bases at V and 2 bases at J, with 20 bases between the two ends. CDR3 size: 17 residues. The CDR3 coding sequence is TGCAGTGCTAGAGATTCCCTGGGCGGGACTGAAGCCTACGAGCAGTACTTC. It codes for CSARDSLGGTEAYEQYF.

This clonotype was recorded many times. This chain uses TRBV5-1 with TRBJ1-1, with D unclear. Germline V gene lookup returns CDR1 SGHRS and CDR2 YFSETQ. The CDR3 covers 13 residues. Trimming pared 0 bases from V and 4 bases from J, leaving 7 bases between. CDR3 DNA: TGCGCCAGCAGCTTGGGGCCCGGCACTGAAGCTTTCTTT. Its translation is CASSLGPGTEAFF.

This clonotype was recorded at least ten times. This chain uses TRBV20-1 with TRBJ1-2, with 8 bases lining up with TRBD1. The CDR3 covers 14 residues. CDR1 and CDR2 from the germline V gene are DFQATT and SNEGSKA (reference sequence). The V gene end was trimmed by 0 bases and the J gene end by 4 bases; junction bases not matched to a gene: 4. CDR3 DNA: TGCAGTGCTAGAGATCCGCAGGGGGCCTATGGCTACACCTTC. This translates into CSARDPQGAYGYTF.

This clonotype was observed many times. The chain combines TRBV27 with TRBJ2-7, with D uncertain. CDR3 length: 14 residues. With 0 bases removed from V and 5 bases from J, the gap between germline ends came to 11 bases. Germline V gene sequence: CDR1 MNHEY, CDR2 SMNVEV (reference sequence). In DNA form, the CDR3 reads TGTGCCAGCAGTTTATCGACTGGTGGAGACGAGCAGTACTTC. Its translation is CASSLSTGGDEQYF.

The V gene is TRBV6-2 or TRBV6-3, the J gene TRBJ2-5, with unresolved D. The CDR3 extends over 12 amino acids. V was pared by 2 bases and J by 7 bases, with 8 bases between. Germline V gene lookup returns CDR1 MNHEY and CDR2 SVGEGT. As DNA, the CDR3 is TGTGCCAGCAGTTACGTCGGCGGGACCCAGTACTTC. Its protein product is CASSYVGGTQYF.

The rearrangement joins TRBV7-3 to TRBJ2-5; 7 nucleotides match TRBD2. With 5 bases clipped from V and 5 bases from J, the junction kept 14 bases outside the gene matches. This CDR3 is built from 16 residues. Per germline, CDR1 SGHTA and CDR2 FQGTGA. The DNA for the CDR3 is TGTGCCAGCAGCCCCCTAACGGGAGGAGCGGGTGAGACCCAGTACTTC. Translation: CASSPLTGGAGETQYF.

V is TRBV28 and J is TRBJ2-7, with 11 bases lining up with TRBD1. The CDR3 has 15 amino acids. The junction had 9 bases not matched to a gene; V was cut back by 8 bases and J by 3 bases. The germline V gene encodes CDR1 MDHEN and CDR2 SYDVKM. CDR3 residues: CASLSGTGGRYEQYF. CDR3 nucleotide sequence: TGTGCCAGCCTCTCCGGGACAGGGGGGCGCTACGAGCAGTACTTC.

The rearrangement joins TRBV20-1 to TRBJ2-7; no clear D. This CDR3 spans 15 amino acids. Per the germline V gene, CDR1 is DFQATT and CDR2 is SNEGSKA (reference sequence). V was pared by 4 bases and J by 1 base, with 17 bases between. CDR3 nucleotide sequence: TGCAGTGCTAATCCTGCGGACCGTAGATCCTACGAGCAGTACTTC. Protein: CSANPADRRSYEQYF.

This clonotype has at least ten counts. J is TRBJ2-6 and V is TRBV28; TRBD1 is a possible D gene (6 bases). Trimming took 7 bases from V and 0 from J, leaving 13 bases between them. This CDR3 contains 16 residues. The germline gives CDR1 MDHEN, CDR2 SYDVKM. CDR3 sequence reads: CASIRDTRSGANVLTF. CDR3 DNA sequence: TGTGCCAGCATTCGGGACACCCGCTCTGGGGCCAACGTCCTGACTTTC. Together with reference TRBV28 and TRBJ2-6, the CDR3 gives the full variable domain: DVKVTQSSRYLVKRTGEKVFLECVQDMDHENMFWYRQDPGLGLRLIYFSYDVKMKEKGDIPEGYSVSREKKERFSLILESASTNQTSMYLCASIRDTRSGANVLTFGAGSRLTVL.

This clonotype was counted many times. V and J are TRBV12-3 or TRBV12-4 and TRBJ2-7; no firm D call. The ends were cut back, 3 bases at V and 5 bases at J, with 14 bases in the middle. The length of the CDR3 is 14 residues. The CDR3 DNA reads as TGTGCCAGCAGTTTGCTGGGCAGTTTCAACGAGCAGTACTTC. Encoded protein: CASSLLGSFNEQYF.

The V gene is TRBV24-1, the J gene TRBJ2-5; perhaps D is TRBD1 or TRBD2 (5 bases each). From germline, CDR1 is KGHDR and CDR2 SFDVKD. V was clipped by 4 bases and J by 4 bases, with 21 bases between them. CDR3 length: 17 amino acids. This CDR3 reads CATSERDRTGQGETQYF. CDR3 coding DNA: TGTGCCACCAGTGAACGGGACCGAACTGGCCAGGGAGAGACCCAGTACTTC.

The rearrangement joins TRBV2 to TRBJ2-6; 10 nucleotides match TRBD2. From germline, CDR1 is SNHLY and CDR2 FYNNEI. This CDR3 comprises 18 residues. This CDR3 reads CASESPGLANSGANVLTF. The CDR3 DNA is TGTGCAAGCGAATCACCGGGACTAGCGAACTCTGGGGCCAACGTCCTGACTTTC.

CDR3: CASSQGTGGTEQYF. In DNA form, the CDR3 reads TGTGCCAGCAGCCAAGGGACAGGGGGAACCGAGCAGTACTTC. This chain uses TRBV5-5 with TRBJ2-7, with 11 nucleotides matching TRBD1. Germline values: CDR1 SGHKS, CDR2 YYEKEE (reference sequence). This CDR3 comprises 14 residues. V lost 4 bases and J lost 6; bases outside the gene matches: 6.

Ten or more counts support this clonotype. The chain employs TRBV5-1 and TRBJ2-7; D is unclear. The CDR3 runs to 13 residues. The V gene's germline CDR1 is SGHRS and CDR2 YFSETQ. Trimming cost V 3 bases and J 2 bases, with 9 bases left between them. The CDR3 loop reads CASSSEQTYEQYF. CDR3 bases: TGCGCCAGCAGCTCAGAACAAACCTACGAGCAGTACTTC.

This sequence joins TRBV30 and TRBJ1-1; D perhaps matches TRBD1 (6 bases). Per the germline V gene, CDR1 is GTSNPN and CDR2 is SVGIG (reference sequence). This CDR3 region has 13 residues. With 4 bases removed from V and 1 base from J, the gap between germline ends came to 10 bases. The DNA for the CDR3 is TGTGCCTGGACCGGGACACCGAACACTGAAGCTTTCTTT. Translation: CAWTGTPNTEAFF. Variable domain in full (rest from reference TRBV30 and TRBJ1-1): SQTIHQWPATLVQPVGSPLSLECTVEGTSNPNLYWYRQAAGRGLQLLFYSVGIGQISSEVPQNLSASRPQDRQFILSSKKLLLSDSGFYLCAWTGTPNTEAFFGQGTRLTVV.

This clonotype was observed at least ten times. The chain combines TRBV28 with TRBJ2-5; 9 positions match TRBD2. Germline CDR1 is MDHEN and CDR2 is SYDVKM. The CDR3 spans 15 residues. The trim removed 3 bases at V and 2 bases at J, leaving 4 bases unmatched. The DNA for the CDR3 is TGTGCCAGCAGTTTTTCCCTAGCGGGACAAGAGACCCAGTACTTC. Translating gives CASSFSLAGQETQYF.

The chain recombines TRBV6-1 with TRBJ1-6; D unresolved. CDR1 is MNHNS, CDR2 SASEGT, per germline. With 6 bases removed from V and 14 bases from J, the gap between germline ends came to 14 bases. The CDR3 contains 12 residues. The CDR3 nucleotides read TGTGCCAGCAGCCCCCAGATAGGGTCCCTCCACTTT. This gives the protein CASSPQIGSLHF.

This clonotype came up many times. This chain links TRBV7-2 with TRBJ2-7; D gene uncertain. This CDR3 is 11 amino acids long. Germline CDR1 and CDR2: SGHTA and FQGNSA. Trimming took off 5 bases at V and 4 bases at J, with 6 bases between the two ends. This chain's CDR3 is CASSAIYEQYF. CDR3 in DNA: TGTGCCAGCAGCGCCATATACGAGCAGTACTTC. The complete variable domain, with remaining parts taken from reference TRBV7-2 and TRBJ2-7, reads GAGVSQSPSNKVTEKGKDVELRCDPISGHTALYWYRQSLGQGLEFLIYFQGNSAPDKSGLPSDRFSAERTGGSVSTLTIQRTQQEDSAVYLCASSAIYEQYFGPGTRLTVT.

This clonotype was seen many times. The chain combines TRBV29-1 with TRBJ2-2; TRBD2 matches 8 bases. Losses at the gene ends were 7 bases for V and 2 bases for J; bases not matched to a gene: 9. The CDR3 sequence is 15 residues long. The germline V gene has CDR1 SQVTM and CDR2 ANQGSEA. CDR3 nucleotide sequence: TGCAGCGGTCTTAGCGGGACCCTTAACACCGGGGAGCTGTTTTTT. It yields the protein CSGLSGTLNTGELFF.

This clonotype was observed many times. DNA for the CDR3: TGTGCCAGCAGCCTGCTAGCGGGGGAAAAAAACATTCAGTACTTC. This gives the protein CASSLLAGEKNIQYF. The V gene is TRBV3-1, the J gene TRBJ2-4; 10 bases align to TRBD2. The CDR3 consists of 15 residues. CDR1 and CDR2 (germline): LGHDT, YNNKEL (reference sequence). With V trimmed by 4 bases and J by 4 bases, 4 bases remained unmatched.

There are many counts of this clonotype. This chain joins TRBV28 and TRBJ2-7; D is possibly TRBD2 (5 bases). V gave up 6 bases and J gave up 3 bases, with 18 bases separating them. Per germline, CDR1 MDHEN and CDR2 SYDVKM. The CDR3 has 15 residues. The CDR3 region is CASSLTDTRGYEQYF. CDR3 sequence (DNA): TGTGCCAGCAGCCTGACCGATACCCGGGGCTACGAGCAGTACTTC.

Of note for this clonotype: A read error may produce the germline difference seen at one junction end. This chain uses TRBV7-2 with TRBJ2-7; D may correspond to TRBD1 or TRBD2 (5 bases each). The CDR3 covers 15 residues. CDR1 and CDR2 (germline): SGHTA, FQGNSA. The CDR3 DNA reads TGTGCCAGCAGCCTTTCCCTCGGGGCTAGCTACGAGCAGTCCTTC. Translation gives CASSLSLGASYEQSF.

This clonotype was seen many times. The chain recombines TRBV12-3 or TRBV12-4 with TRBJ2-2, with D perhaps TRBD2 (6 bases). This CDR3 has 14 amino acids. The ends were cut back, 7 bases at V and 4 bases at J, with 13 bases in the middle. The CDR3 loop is CASIREVGTGELFF. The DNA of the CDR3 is TGTGCCAGCATAAGGGAGGTCGGCACCGGGGAGCTGTTTTTT.

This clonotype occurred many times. CDR3 sequence reads: CASGDRVTEAFF. The CDR3 DNA is TGTGCCAGTGGGGACAGGGTCACTGAAGCTTTCTTT. The chain combines TRBV19 with TRBJ1-1; 9 nucleotides align to TRBD1. The V gene end was trimmed by 8 bases and the J gene end by 4 bases; junction bases not matched to a gene: 2. Germline values: CDR1 LNHDA, CDR2 SQIVND (reference sequence). The CDR3 is 12 residues long.